The text below deals with one T cell receptor (beta chain). TCRdb recomputed calls from the RACE reads with MiXCR, one row per CDR3 protein. This repertoire shows roughly 150,000 distinct CDR3 sequences, around 30% found once; its top ten account for around 2.3%. The data stem from a study of human T cells and chemical hapten exposure. Germline V CDR1 and CDR2: SQVTM, ANQGSEA. The CDR3 loop spans 14 amino acids. The J segment lost 4 bases and the V segment lost 5 bases, leaving 7 bases of the junction unmatched. Sample time point: patch test 3, about 24 weeks after DPC sensitization. Treatment reported: therapeutic diphenylcyclopropenone sensitization with weekly scalp DPC.

Specimen: whole blood, collected in connection with sensitization to the hapten diphenylcyclopropenone (DPC). The sequence derives from a woman under 30 with alopecia areata. Some clones in this sample may be carry-over from other donors' samples. The J gene is TRBJ1-4, the V gene TRBV29-1; 7 positions match TRBD1. The CDR3 DNA is TGCAGCGTTCAGAGGGACAGAGATAATGAAAAACTGTTTTTT. Amino acid sequence: CSVQRDRDNEKLFF.